This entry lists 26 T cell receptor beta chains sequenced from one sample in a study of identical twins. TCRdb independently ran MiXCR on the 5' RACE reads; one entry per CDR3 protein. The table shows 350,000 to 450,000 distinct CDR3 sequences, with less than 20% occurring only once. Specimen: naive T cells sorted from blood. All receptors derive from a man between 50 and 59 years old in good health.

The chain carries TRBV7-2 and TRBJ1-6; no firm D call. The length of the CDR3 is 12 residues. Germline CDR1 is SGHTA and CDR2 is FQGNSA. Trimming shortened V by 5 bases and J by 7 bases, and 6 bases separated the two germline ends. The CDR3 loop reads CASSNLNSPLHF. CDR3 DNA sequence: TGTGCCAGCAGCAACTTGAATTCACCCCTCCACTTT.

The V and J genes are TRBV14 and TRBJ2-7; the D is unclear. Trimming left V 0 bases short and J 3 bases short, with 6 bases between. The CDR3 runs 13 residues. In germline, CDR1 is SGHDN, CDR2 FVKESK. CDR3 protein: CASSQDGVYEQYF. In DNA, the CDR3 is TGTGCCAGCAGCCAAGATGGGGTCTACGAGCAGTACTTC.

This chain connects TRBV7-9 to TRBJ2-1, with 8 bases that match TRBD2. The CDR3 consists of 14 residues. CDR1 is SEHNR, CDR2 FQNEAQ, per germline (reference sequence). The V gene end was trimmed by 2 bases and the J gene end by 8 bases; junction bases not matched to a gene: 5. CDR3 bases: TGTGCCAGCAGCTTACTCATTAGCGGGGATGAGCAGTTCTTC. This gives the protein CASSLLISGDEQFF.

This clonotype has only a few counts. The V gene is TRBV27, the J gene TRBJ2-5; TRBD1 might be the D (6 bases). Germline V gene sequence: CDR1 MNHEY, CDR2 SMNVEV (reference sequence). CDR3 length: 14 residues. Trimming removed 2 bases from V and 5 bases from J, with 12 bases in between. The CDR3 DNA is TGTGCCAGCAGTTTAGATCGGCAGGGGGAGACCCAGTACTTC. Residues: CASSLDRQGETQYF.

The rearrangement uses TRBV20-1 and TRBJ2-7; D possibly uses TRBD1 or TRBD2 (5 bases each). The CDR3 is 14 residues long. Between the trimmed V and J ends, which lost 4 bases and 1 base, there was a span of 14 bases. Germline V lookup: CDR1 DFQATT, CDR2 SNEGSKA (reference sequence). The CDR3 here is CSAITTRGSYEQYF. DNA of the CDR3: TGCAGTGCTATAACCACTAGGGGTTCCTACGAGCAGTACTTC.

The chain combines TRBV5-6 with TRBJ2-3; D remains ambiguous. The V and J ends lost 3 bases and 4 bases respectively, with 6 bases between them. This CDR3 is built from 12 residues. CDR1 and CDR2 (germline): SGHDT, YYEEEE. The CDR3 DNA follows: TGTGCCAGCAGCTCCTTTTCAGATACGCAGTATTTT. This translates into CASSSFSDTQYF.

The chain employs TRBV18 and TRBJ2-5; possibly TRBD2 for D (6 bases). Trimming cost V 5 bases and J 12 bases, with 19 bases left between them. This CDR3 spans 13 amino acids. Per the germline V gene, CDR1 is KGHSH and CDR2 is LQKENI. CDR3 nucleotides: TGTGCCAGCTCAAAAACCAGCGGGCCGTACAAGTACTTC. Protein product: CASSKTSGPYKYF.

Here the CDR3 reads CASSIASGTVREQFF. As DNA, the CDR3 is TGTGCCAGTAGTATAGCTAGCGGGACGGTGAGGGAGCAGTTCTTC. The rearrangement joins TRBV19 to TRBJ2-1, with 9 positions matching TRBD2. The CDR3 runs to 15 residues. The ends lost 1 base at V and 10 bases at J; junction bases unmatched: 8. Germline V lookup: CDR1 LNHDA, CDR2 SQIVND (reference sequence).

This clonotype was counted only a few times. The genes are TRBV5-1 and TRBJ2-1; D is unresolved. V lost 0 bases to trimming and J lost 5 bases, with 9 bases between them. The CDR3 has 14 amino acids. Germline CDR1 is SGHRS and CDR2 is YFSETQ. CDR3 sequence reads: CASSLDGGDNEQFF. In DNA, the CDR3 is TGCGCCAGCAGCTTGGACGGCGGTGACAATGAGCAGTTCTTC.

The table lists this clonotype with a count of one. The chain is built from TRBV5-1 and TRBJ2-3; TRBD1 matches at 7 bases. V shed 4 bases, J shed 0 bases, and the junction held 5 bases outside the gene matches. CDR3 length: 15 amino acids. Germline CDR1 SGHRS, CDR2 YFSETQ. CDR3 sequence: CASSIGTASTDTQYF. The CDR3 DNA follows: TGCGCCAGCAGCATCGGGACAGCGAGCACAGATACGCAGTATTTT.

This clonotype occurred many times. The V gene is TRBV5-5, the J gene TRBJ2-4; D uncertain. The CDR3 extends over 14 amino acids. Germline CDR1 and CDR2: SGHKS and YYEKEE (reference sequence). The V end lost 4 bases, the J end lost 0 bases, and 8 bases lay between the germline ends. The chain's CDR3 is CASSVDGAKNIQYF. The CDR3 DNA sequence: TGTGCCAGCAGCGTCGACGGAGCCAAAAACATTCAGTACTTC.

There are a few counts of this clonotype. The chain couples TRBV5-1 to TRBJ2-1; 11 nucleotides line up with TRBD2. CDR3 length equals 15 residues. The V and J ends lost 6 bases and 5 bases, in that order; junction bases with no gene match: 7. Germline values: CDR1 SGHRS, CDR2 YFSETQ. CDR3 sequence: CASTLRLAGNNEQFF. The CDR3 region has the DNA TGCGCCAGCACTCTGAGACTAGCGGGGAACAATGAGCAGTTCTTC.

The CDR3 bases are TGCGCCAGCAGCTTGGAGGCAGTCTACGGCTCCTACAATGAGCAGTTCTTC. Its translation: CASSLEAVYGSYNEQFF. The chain is built from TRBV5-1 and TRBJ2-1; D ambiguous. This CDR3 has 17 amino acids. Per the germline V gene, CDR1 is SGHRS and CDR2 is YFSETQ. V lost 0 bases and J lost 0, with 13 bases in between.

The rearrangement joins TRBV20-1 to TRBJ2-7; 8 bases are a match to TRBD2. This CDR3 region has 16 residues. The V gene end was trimmed by 2 bases and the J gene end by 2 bases; junction bases not matched to a gene: 11. Germline V CDR1 and CDR2: DFQATT, SNEGSKA (reference sequence). The CDR3 here is CSARLVDGTRPYEQYF. Written as DNA, the CDR3 is TGCAGTGCTAGACTAGTCGACGGGACTAGACCCTACGAGCAGTACTTC.

In this sample, this clonotype turned up a few times. This rearrangement joins TRBV29-1 to TRBJ2-3, with TRBD2 matching 7 bases. The J segment lost 0 bases and the V segment lost 5 bases, leaving 8 bases of the junction unmatched. The length of the CDR3 is 15 residues. Per germline, CDR1 SQVTM and CDR2 ANQGSEA. In DNA form, the CDR3 reads TGCAGCGTTTGGGGGACTACAACTAGCACAGATACGCAGTATTTT. It encodes CSVWGTTTSTDTQYF.

The CDR3 sequence: CASSVVGGVVAYEQYF. The CDR3 DNA sequence: TGTGCCAGCAGTGTAGTTGGAGGGGTAGTTGCCTACGAGCAGTACTTC. The V call is TRBV6-1, the J call TRBJ2-7; D is perhaps TRBD2 (6 bases). The CDR3 has 16 residues. Per germline, CDR1 MNHNS and CDR2 SASEGT. The ends were cut back, 4 bases at V and 2 bases at J, with 18 bases in the middle.

The chain has TRBV5-6 and TRBJ2-4, with D unresolved. The ends were cut back, 2 bases at V and 0 bases at J, with 9 bases in the middle. The CDR3 sequence is 15 residues long. Germline values: CDR1 SGHDT, CDR2 YYEEEE. CDR3 DNA: TGTGCCAGCAGCTTTGGTAGTCTAGCCAAAAACATTCAGTACTTC. The encoded protein is CASSFGSLAKNIQYF.

This clonotype was detected ten times or more. The chain recombines TRBV20-1 with TRBJ2-7; D possibly corresponds to TRBD1 (5 bases). Germline V gene data show CDR1 as DFQATT and CDR2 as SNEGSKA (reference sequence). The V gene lost 2 bases and the J gene lost 1 base, with 9 bases spanning the gap. This CDR3 comprises 13 residues. The CDR3 coding sequence is TGCAGTGCTAGACCGACAGATTCCTACGAGCAGTACTTC. Amino acid sequence: CSARPTDSYEQYF.

This clonotype was detected only a few times. The chain links TRBV7-3 to TRBJ2-1, with 12 bases identical to TRBD1. The germline V gene has CDR1 SGHTA and CDR2 FQGTGA. Trimming at V came to 5 bases and at J to 8 bases, leaving 7 bases not matched to a gene. The CDR3 has 15 residues. CDR3 bases: TGTGCCAGCAGCAGGGGGACAGGGGGCTTCTATGAGCAGTTCTTC. Translation: CASSRGTGGFYEQFF. Combining the CDR3 with reference TRBV7-3 and TRBJ2-1 gives the whole variable domain GAGVSQTPSNKVTEKGKYVELRCDPISGHTALYWYRQSLGQGPEFLIYFQGTGAADDSGLPNDRFFAVRPEGSVSTLKIQRTERGDSAVYLCASSRGTGGFYEQFFGPGTRLTVL.

About this clonotype: A much larger clone differs by one base, so this may be a read error. The genes are TRBV6-2 or TRBV6-3 and TRBJ2-1; 9 nucleotides align to TRBD2. Germline V gene data show CDR1 as MNHEY and CDR2 as SVGEGT. This CDR3 spans 17 amino acids. The CDR3 reads CAISYMRRAGGPSEQFF. For the CDR3, the DNA is TGTGCCATCAGTTACATGCGTAGGGCGGGGGGGCCTAGTGAGCAGTTCTTC.

In this sample, this clonotype turned up many times. The chain uses TRBV5-1 and TRBJ2-7; 11 nucleotides align to TRBD1. The trim removed 4 bases at V and 5 bases at J, leaving 8 bases unmatched. The length of the CDR3 is 15 residues. Germline assignment: CDR1 SGHRS and CDR2 YFSETQ. CDR3 coding DNA: TGCGCCAGCAGCCCCTGGACAGGGGGCACCGACGAGCAGTACTTC. It codes for CASSPWTGGTDEQYF.

Concerning this clonotype: Given a much more abundant clone one base away, this may be a read error. The chain employs TRBV9 and TRBJ2-2; possible D gene TRBD2, 5 bases. Germline V lookup: CDR1 SGDLS, CDR2 YYNGEE. The CDR3 totals 15 residues. The CDR3 DNA follows: TGTACCAGCAGCGTAGATGCGGGGAACACCGGGGAGCTGTTTTTT. Translation gives CTSSVDAGNTGELFF.

This clonotype was observed at least ten times. J is TRBJ1-2 and V is TRBV25-1, with no clear D. Germline CDR1 and CDR2: MGHDK and SYGVNS. This CDR3 comprises 14 residues. The V end lost 3 bases, the J end lost 4 bases, and 12 bases lay between the germline ends. The CDR3 loop reads CASSEVGGGYGYTF. The CDR3 nucleotides are TGTGCCAGCAGTGAGGTCGGAGGTGGCTATGGCTACACCTTC.

The genes are TRBV5-1 and TRBJ2-5; D perhaps matches TRBD2 (6 bases). The CDR3 sequence is 17 residues long. V was shortened by 4 bases and J by 1 base, with 20 bases between the two germline ends. Germline V CDR1 and CDR2: SGHRS, YFSETQ. CDR3 in amino acids: CASSPTIRRGTQETQYF. DNA for the CDR3: TGCGCCAGCAGCCCCACCATTCGGAGGGGCACCCAAGAGACCCAGTACTTC.

This clonotype came up once. A much larger clone sits a single nucleotide away, making a read error possible. The genes are TRBV7-2 and TRBJ2-1; maybe TRBD1 (6 bases). The CDR3 runs to 13 residues. Per germline, CDR1 SGHTA and CDR2 FQGNSA. The CDR3 region has the DNA TGTGCCGGCAGCTTAGAGTCGAGGGGGTGTGTGTTCTTC. Translated: CAGSLESRGCVFF.

This clonotype occurred many times. The chain joins TRBV29-1 to TRBJ2-7, with 8 bases identical to TRBD1. Germline V lookup: CDR1 SQVTM, CDR2 ANQGSEA. This CDR3 has 15 residues. The trim removed 3 bases at V and 2 bases at J, leaving 9 bases unmatched. The CDR3 region has the DNA TGCAGCGTTGAGACGAAGGGACAGGCAACCTACGAGCAGTACTTC. This encodes CSVETKGQATYEQYF.